This TCR beta chain came from a study of blood T cell repertoires in COVID-19. Study-level background: Both acute and convalescent COVID-19 samples were obtained from the United States, Italy and Spain.

The CDR3 covers 15 residues. V was clipped by 1 base and J by 4 bases, with 10 bases between them. CDR1 is MDHEN, CDR2 SYDVKM, per germline. The table came from immunoSEQ multiplex PCR; TCRdb's copy has only in-frame clones and leaves some out. The table lists tens of thousands of clones, roughly 83% of them singletons. The chain employs TRBV28 and TRBJ2-2; D call uncertain. The TCR was taken from a man in his fifties or sixties with acute or convalescent COVID-19. The material sequenced was peripheral blood. The CDR3 spells CASSLSALITGELFF. The CDR3 nucleotides are TGTGCCAGCAGTTTATCCGCGCTGATCACCGGGGAGCTGTTTTTT. The full variable domain, in which reference TRBV28 and TRBJ2-2 provide the parts outside the CDR3, is DVKVTQSSRYLVKRTGEKVFLECVQDMDHENMFWYRQDPGLGLRLIYFSYDVKMKEKGDIPEGYSVSREKKERFSLILESASTNQTSMYLCASSLSALITGELFFGEGSRLTVL.